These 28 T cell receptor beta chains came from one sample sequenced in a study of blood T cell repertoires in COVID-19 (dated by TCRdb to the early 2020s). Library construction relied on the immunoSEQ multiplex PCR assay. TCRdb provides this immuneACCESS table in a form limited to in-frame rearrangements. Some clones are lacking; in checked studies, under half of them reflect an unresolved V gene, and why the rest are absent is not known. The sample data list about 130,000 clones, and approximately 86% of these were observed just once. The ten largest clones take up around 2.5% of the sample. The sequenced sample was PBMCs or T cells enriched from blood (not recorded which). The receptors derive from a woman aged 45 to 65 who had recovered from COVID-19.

For the CDR3, the DNA is TGCAGCGTCCGACCGGGACATACCTACGAGCAGTACTTC. Translating it yields CSVRPGHTYEQYF. The genes are TRBV29-1 and TRBJ2-7, with D maybe TRBD1 (6 bases). V was cut by 6 bases and J by 2 bases, with 14 bases left in between. The CDR3 runs to 13 residues. Germline V lookup: CDR1 SQVTM, CDR2 ANQGSEA.

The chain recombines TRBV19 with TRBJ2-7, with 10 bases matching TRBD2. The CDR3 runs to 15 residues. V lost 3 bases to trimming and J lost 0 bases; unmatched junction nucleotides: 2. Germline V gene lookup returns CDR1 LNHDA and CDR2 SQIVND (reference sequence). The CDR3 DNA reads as TGTGCCAGTAGTATCGCTAGCGGGGGCTCCTACGAGCAGTACTTC. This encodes CASSIASGGSYEQYF. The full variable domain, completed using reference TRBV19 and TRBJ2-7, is DGGITQSPKYLFRKEGQNVTLSCEQNLNHDAMYWYRQDPGQGLRLIYYSQIVNDFQKGDIAEGYSVSREKKESFPLTVTSAQKNPTAFYLCASSIASGGSYEQYFGPGTRLTVT.

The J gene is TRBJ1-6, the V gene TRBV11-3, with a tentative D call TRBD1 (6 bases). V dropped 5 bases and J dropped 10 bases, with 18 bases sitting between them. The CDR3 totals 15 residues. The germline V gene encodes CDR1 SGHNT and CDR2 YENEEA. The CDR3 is CASSPKGRGGSPLHF. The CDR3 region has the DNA TGTGCCAGCAGCCCTAAAGGTCGTGGGGGCTCACCCCTCCACTTT.

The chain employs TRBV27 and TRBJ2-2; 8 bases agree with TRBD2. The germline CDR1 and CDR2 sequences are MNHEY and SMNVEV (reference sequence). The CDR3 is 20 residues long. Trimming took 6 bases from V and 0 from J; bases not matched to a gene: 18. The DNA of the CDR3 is TGTGCCAGCAGCCCTCCGGGCTTTAGCGGGGCAAACGCGAACACCGGGGAGCTGTTTTTT. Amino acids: CASSPPGFSGANANTGELFF.

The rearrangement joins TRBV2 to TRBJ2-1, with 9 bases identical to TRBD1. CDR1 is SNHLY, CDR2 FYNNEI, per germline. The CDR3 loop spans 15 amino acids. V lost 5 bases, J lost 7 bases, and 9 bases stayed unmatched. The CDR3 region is CASSTPGQGGNEQFF. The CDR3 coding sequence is TGTGCCAGCAGTACCCCGGGACAGGGAGGGAATGAGCAGTTCTTC.

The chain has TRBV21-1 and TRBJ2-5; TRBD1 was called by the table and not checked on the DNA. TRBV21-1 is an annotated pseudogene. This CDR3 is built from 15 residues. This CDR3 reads CASSKERQGGETQYF. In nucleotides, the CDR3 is TGTGCCAGCAGCAAAGAACGCCAGGGTGGAGAGACCCAGTACTTC.

The CDR3 nucleotides are TGTGCCAGCAGCGTAGGGCAGTTTAATGAAAAACTGTTTTTT. It yields the protein CASSVGQFNEKLFF. V is TRBV9 and J is TRBJ1-4; D is undetermined. Germline V gene data show CDR1 as SGDLS and CDR2 as YYNGEE. V lost 0 bases and J 4 bases, leaving 7 bases between the germline ends. The CDR3 consists of 14 residues.

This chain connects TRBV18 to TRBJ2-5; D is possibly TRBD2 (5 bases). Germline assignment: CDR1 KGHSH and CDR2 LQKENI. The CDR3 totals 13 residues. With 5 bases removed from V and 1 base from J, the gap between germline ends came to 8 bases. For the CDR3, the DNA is TGTGCCAGCTCATTCGGGGTCCAAGAGACCCAGTACTTC. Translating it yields CASSFGVQETQYF.

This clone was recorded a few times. CDR3 in DNA: TGTGCCAGCAGAGCCCGACTAGCGGGGGCGAACACCGGGGAGCTGTTTTTT. This encodes CASRARLAGANTGELFF. The rearrangement joins TRBV7-2 to TRBJ2-2; TRBD2 matches 12 bases. V lost 6 bases, J lost 0 bases, and 5 bases stayed unmatched. The CDR3 loop spans 17 amino acids. Germline V CDR1 and CDR2: SGHTA, FQGNSA.

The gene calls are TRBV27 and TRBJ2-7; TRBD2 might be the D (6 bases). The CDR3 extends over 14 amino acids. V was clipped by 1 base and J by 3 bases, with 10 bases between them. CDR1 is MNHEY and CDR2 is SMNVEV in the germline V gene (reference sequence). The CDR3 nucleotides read TGTGCCAGCAGTTTATACGGAGGGGACTACGAGCAGTACTTC. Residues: CASSLYGGDYEQYF.

The CDR3 nucleotides are TGTGCCAGTAGTATTTGGCCAGGGGAGAGTGATGAAAAACTGTTTTTT. This codes for CASSIWPGESDEKLFF. This sequence joins TRBV19 and TRBJ1-4; maybe TRBD1 (6 bases). V was clipped by 3 bases and J by 6 bases, with 17 bases between them. The CDR3 is made up of 16 amino acids. Per the germline V gene, CDR1 is LNHDA and CDR2 is SQIVND (reference sequence).

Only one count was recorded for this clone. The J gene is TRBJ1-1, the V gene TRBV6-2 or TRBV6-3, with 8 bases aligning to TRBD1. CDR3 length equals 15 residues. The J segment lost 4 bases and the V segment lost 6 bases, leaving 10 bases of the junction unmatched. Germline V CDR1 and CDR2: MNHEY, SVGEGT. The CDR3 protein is CASSRFLQGGTEAFF. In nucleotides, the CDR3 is TGTGCCAGCAGCCGTTTCCTACAGGGGGGCACTGAAGCTTTCTTT.

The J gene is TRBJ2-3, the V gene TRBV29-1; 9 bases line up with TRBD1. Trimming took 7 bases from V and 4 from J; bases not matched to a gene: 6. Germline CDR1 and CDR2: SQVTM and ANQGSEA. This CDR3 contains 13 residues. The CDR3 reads CSARTGVADTQYF. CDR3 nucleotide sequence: TGCAGCGCCCGGACAGGGGTGGCAGATACGCAGTATTTT.

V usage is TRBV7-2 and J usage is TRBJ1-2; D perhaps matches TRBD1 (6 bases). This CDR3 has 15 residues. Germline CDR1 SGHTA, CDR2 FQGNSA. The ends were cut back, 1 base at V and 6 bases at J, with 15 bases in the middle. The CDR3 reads CASSLDPGEIHGYTF. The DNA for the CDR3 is TGTGCCAGCAGCTTAGACCCAGGGGAGATCCATGGCTACACCTTC.

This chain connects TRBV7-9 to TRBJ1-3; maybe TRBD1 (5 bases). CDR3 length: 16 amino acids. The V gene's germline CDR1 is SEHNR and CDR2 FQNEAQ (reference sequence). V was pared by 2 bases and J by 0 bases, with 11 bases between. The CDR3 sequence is CASSLSRDISGNTIYF. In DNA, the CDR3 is TGTGCCAGCAGCTTAAGCAGGGATATCTCTGGAAACACCATATATTTT.

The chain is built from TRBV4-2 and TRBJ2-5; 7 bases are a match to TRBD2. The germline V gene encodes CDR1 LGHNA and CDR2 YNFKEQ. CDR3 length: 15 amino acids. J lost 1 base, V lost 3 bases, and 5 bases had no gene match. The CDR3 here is CASSQARGGQETQYF. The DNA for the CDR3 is TGTGCCAGCAGCCAGGCCCGCGGGGGCCAAGAGACCCAGTACTTC.

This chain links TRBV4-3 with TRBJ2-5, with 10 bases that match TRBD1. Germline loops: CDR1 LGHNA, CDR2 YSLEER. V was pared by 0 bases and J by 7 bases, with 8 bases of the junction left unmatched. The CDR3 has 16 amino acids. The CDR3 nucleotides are TGCGCCAGCAGCCAAGACCAGACAGGGGGCAGAGGGACCCAGTACTTC. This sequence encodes CASSQDQTGGRGTQYF.

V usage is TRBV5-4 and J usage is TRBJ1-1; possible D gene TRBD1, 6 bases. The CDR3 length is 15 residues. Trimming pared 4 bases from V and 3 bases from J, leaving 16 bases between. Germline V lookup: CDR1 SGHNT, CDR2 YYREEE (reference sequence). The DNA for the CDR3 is TGTGCCAGCAGCAGGACCCTGGGGGCGGACACTGAAGCTTTCTTT. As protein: CASSRTLGADTEAFF.

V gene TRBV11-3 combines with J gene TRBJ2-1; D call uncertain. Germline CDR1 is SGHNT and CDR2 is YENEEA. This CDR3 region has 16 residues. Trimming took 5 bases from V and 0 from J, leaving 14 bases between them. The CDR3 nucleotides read TGTGCCAGCAGCCCAGGTACGCTGAGCTCCTACAATGAGCAGTTCTTC. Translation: CASSPGTLSSYNEQFF. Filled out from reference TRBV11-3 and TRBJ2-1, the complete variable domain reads EAGVVQSPRYKIIEKKQPVAFWCNPISGHNTLYWYLQNLGQGPELLIRYENEEAVDDSQLPKDRFSAERLKGVDSTLKIQPAELGDSAVYLCASSPGTLSSYNEQFFGPGTRLTVL.

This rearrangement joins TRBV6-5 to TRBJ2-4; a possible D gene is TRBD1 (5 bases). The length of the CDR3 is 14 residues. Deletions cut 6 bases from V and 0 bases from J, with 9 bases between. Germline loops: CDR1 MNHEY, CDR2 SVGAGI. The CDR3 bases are TGTGCCAGCAGACAGGCCCTAGCCAAAAACATTCAGTACTTC. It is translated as CASRQALAKNIQYF.

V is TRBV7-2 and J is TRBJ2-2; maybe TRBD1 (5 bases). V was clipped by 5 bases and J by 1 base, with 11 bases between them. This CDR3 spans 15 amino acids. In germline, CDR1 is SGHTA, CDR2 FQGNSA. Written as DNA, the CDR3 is TGTGCCAGCAGCATTCATGGACAGAACACCGGGGAGCTGTTTTTT. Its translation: CASSIHGQNTGELFF. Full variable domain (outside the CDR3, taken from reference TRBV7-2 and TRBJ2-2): GAGVSQSPSNKVTEKGKDVELRCDPISGHTALYWYRQSLGQGLEFLIYFQGNSAPDKSGLPSDRFSAERTGGSVSTLTIQRTQQEDSAVYLCASSIHGQNTGELFFGEGSRLTVL.

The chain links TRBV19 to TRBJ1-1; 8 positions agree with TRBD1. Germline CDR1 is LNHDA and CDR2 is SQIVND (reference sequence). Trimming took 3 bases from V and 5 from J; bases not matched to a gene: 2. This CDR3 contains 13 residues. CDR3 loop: CASSITGGTEAFF. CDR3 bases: TGTGCCAGTAGTATCACAGGGGGGACTGAAGCTTTCTTT.

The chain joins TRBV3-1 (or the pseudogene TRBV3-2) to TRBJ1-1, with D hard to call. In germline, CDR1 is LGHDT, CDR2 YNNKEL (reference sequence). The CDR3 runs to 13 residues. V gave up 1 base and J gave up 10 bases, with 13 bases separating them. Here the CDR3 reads CASSQVGGHGAFF. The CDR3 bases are TGTGCCAGCAGCCAAGTTGGTGGGCATGGAGCTTTCTTT.

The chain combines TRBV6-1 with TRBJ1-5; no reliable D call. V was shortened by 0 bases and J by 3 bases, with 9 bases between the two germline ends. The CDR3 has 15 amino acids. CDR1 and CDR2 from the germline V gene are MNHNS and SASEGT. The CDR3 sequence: CASSEAWSSNQPQHF. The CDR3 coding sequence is TGTGCCAGCAGTGAAGCGTGGAGTTCCAATCAGCCCCAGCATTTT.

The CDR3 here is CAWSVTRGGNTQYF. The DNA for the CDR3 is TGTGCCTGGAGTGTTACGCGGGGGGGCAATACGCAGTATTTT. This chain links TRBV30 with TRBJ2-3, with 9 bases lining up with TRBD2. Germline-derived CDR1 and CDR2 are GTSNPN and SVGIG (reference sequence). The CDR3 spans 14 residues. Trimming removed 0 bases from V and 7 bases from J; junction bases left unmatched: 5.

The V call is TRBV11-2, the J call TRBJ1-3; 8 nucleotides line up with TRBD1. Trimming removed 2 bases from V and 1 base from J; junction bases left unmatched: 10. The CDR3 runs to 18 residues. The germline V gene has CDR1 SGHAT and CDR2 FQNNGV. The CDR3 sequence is CASSLPGGWFFSGNTIYF. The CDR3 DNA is TGTGCCAGCAGCTTACCAGGGGGCTGGTTTTTTTCTGGAAACACCATATATTTT.

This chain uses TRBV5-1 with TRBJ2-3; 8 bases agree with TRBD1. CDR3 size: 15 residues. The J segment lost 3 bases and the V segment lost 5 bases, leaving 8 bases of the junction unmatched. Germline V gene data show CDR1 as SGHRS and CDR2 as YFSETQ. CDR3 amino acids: CASRPGTGMTDTQYF. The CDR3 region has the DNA TGCGCCAGCAGACCCGGGACAGGAATGACAGATACGCAGTATTTT.

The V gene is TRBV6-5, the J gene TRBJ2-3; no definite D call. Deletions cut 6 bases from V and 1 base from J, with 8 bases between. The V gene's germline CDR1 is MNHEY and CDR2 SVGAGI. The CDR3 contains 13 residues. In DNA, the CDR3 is TGTGCCAGCAGCCACCGGGGCACAGATACGCAGTATTTT. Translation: CASSHRGTDTQYF.